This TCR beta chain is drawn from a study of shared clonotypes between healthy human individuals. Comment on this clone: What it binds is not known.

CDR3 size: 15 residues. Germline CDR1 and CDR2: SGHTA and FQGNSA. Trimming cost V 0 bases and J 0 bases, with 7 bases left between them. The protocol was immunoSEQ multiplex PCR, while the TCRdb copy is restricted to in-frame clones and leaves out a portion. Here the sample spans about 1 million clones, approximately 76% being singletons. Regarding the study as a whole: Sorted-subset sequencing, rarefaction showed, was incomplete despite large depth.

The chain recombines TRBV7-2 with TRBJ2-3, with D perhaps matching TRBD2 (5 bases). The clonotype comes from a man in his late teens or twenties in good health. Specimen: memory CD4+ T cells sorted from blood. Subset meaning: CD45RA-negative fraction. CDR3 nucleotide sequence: TGTGCCAGCAGCTTAGCGGTAGCGAGCACAGATACGCAGTATTTT. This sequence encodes CASSLAVASTDTQYF.